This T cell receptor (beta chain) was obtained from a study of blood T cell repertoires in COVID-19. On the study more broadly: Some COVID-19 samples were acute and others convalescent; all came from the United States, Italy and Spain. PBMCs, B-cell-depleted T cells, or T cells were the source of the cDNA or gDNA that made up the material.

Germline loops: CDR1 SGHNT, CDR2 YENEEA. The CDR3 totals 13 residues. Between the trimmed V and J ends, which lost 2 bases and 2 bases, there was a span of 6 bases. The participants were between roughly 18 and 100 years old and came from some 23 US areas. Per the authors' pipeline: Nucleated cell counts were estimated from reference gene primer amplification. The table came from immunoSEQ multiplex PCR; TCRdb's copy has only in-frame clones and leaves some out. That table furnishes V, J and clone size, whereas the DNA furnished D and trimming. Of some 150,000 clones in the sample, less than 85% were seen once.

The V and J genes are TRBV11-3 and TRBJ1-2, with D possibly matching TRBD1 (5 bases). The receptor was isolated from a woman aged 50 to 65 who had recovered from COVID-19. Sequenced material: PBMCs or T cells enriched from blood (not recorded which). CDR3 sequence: CASSLRGNYGYTF. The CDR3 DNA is TGTGCCAGCAGCTTACGGGGGAACTATGGCTACACCTTC.